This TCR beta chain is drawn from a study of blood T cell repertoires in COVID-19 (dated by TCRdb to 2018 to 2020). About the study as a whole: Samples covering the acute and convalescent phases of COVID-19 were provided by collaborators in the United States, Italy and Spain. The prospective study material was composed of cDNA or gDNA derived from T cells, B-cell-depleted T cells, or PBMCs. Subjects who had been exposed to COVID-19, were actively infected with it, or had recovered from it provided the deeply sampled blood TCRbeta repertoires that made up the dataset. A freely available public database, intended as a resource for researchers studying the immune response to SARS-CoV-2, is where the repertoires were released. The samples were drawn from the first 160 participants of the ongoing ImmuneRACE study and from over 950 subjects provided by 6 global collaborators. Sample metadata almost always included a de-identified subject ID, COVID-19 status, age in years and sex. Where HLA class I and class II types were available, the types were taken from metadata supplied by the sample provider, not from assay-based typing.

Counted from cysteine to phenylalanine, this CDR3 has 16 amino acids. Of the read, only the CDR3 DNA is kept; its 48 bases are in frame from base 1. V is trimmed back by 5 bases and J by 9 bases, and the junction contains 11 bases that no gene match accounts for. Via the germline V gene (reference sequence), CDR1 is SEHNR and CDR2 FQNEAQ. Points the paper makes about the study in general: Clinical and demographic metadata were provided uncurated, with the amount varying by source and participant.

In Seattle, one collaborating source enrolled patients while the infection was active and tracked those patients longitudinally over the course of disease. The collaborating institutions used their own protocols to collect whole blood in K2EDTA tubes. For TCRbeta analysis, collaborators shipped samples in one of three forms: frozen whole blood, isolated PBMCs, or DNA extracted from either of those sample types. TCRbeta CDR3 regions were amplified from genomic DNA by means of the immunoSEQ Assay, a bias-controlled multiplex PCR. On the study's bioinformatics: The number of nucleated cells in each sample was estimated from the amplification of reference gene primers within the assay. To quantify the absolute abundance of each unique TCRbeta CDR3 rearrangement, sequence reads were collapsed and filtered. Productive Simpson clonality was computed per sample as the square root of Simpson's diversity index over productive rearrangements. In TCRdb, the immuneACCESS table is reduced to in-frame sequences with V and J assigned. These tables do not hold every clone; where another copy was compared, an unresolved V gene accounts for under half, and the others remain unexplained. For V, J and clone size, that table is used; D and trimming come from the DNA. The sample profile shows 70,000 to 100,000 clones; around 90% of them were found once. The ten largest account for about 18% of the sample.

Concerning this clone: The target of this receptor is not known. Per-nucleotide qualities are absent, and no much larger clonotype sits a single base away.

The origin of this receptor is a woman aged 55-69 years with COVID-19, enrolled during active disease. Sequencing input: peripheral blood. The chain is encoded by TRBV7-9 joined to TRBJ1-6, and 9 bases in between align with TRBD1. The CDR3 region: CASSQISTGGSSPLHF. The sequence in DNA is TGTGCCAGCAGCCAGATTTCGACAGGGGGAAGTTCACCCCTCCACTTT.